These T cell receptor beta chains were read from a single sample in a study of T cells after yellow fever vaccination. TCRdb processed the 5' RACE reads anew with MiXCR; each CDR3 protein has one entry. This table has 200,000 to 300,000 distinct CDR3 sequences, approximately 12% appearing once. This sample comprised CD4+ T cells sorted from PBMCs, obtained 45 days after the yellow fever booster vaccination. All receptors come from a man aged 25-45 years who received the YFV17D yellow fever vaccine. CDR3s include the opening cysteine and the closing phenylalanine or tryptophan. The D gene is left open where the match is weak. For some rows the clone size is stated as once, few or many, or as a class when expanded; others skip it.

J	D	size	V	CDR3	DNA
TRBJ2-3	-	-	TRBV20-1	CSASAPDSTDTQYF	TGCAGTGCTAGCGCCCCGGATAGCACAGATACGCAGTATTTT
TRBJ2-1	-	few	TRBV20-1	CSATGEASYNEQFF	TGCAGTGCTACAGGGGAGGCCTCCTACAATGAGCAGTTCTTC
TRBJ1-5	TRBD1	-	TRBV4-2	CASSQDRGQGAPGNQPQHF	TGTGCCAGCAGCCAAGATAGGGGACAGGGGGCGCCTGGCAATCAGCCCCAGCATTTT
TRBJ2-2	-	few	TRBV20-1	CSASDVADGELFF	TGCAGTGCTAGCGACGTAGCGGACGGGGAGCTGTTTTTT
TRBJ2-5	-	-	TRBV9	CASSVPGLRETQYF	TGTGCCAGCAGCGTCCCAGGGCTCCGGGAGACCCAGTACTTC
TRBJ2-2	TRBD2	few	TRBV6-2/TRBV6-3	CASFAYSGTSNTGELFF	TGTGCCAGCTTCGCTTACTCCGGGACTAGCAACACCGGGGAGCTGTTTTTT
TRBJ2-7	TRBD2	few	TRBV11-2	CASSLTSGVSSYEQYF	TGTGCCAGCAGCTTGACTAGCGGAGTGAGCTCCTACGAGCAGTACTTC
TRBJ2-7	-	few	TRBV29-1	CSVGDGREARDEQYF	TGCAGCGTGGGGGACGGCAGGGAGGCCAGAGACGAGCAGTACTTC
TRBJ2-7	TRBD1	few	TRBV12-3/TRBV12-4	CASSLGTGEVQYF	TGTGCCAGCAGTCTGGGGACAGGGGAGGTGCAGTACTTC
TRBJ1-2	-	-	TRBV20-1	CSARRNDYGYTF	TGCAGTGCTAGGCGGAATGACTATGGCTACACCTTC
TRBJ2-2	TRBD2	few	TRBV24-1	CATSDPAGERANTGELFF	TGTGCCACCAGTGACCCAGCGGGAGAACGGGCGAACACCGGGGAGCTGTTTTTT
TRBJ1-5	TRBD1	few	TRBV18	CASSLTGTGDQPQHF	TGTGCCAGCTCACTCACCGGGACAGGGGATCAGCCCCAGCATTTT